This TCR beta chain stems from a study of Ad26.COV2.S vaccination and SARS-CoV-2 variants. Across the study: Donor participated within the Ad26.COV2.S arm of the COV1001 trial.

Unmatched junction bases numbered 5, after V lost 5 bases and J lost 2 bases. Germline V gene lookup returns CDR1 KGHSH and CDR2 LQKENI. The CDR3 is 15 amino acids. The treatment: roughly 19 received Ad26.COV2.S at low or high dose, single or two shots; about 5 received placebo; per-sample allocation not given. Day 63 after the first injection of vaccine or placebo was the sampling time. Produced via immunoSEQ multiplex PCR; TCRdb's table is partial and in-frame only. The table records some 270,000 clones, around nine tenths of them present only once. The chain is built from TRBV18 and TRBJ2-1; 8 positions agree with TRBD2. The sample consisted of peripheral blood, taken in a trial of Ad26.COV2.S vaccine versus placebo. The clonotype comes from a person aged 18-65 years who received the Ad26.COV2.S COVID-19 vaccine or a placebo. The CDR3 is CASSISSGPYNEQFF. CDR3 sequence (DNA): TGTGCCAGCTCAATATCTAGCGGGCCCTACAATGAGCAGTTCTTC.